The present T cell receptor beta chain was sequenced within a study of shared clonotypes between healthy human individuals. Template for every sorted-subset replicate PCR totaled approximately 0.2 ug DNA, 25,000 to 30,000 T cell genomes. TCRdb's copy holds only in-frame clones and misses some; the assay was immunoSEQ multiplex PCR. In the table there are around 2,000,000 clones, approximately 95% of which are singletons. Naive CD8 isolation took CD45RO-negative cells positively selected for CCR7 and excluded terminally differentiated effector memory CD45RA+ cells. With 4 bases clipped from V and 2 bases from J, the junction kept 6 bases outside the gene matches. Looked up from germline, CDR1 is ENHRY and CDR2 is SYGVKD. This CDR3 has 15 residues.

V is TRBV10-3 and J is TRBJ2-7; 9 bases are shared with TRBD1. The sample consisted of naive CD8+ T cells sorted from blood. This TCR was sampled from a man between 18 and 35 years old in good health. CDR3 sequence reads: CAISVGTGITYEQYF. The CDR3 bases are TGTGCCATCAGTGTCGGGACAGGGATTACCTACGAGCAGTACTTC.